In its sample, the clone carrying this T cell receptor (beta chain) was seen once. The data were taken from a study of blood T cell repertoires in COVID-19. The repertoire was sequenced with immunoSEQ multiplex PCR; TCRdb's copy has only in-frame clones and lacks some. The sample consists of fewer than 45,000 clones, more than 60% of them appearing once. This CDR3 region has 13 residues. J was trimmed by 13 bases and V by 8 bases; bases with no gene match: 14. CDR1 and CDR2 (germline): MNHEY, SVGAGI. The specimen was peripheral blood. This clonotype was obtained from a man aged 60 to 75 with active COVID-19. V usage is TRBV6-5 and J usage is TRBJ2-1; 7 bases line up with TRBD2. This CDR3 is CASAVIGRGDQFF. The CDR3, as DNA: TGTGCCAGCGCAGTGATAGGACGGGGGGACCAGTTCTTC.